The following is a T cell receptor (beta chain) sequence with its context. The antigen remains unidentified. These data belong to a study of OX40 agonist ivuxolimab in advanced cancers. Study-wide background: An agonistic anti-OX40 (CD134) antibody, ivuxolimab, was used to treat the patients.

Assay used: immunoSEQ multiplex PCR; TCRdb lists only in-frame clones, some missing. This repertoire shows fewer than 90,000 clones, about nine tenths found once; its top ten account for under 1.5%. It was autoimmune disease history or systemic immunosuppression that excluded patients. Study-level points and caveats: With doses of 0.1 to 3.0 mg/kg, CD4+ and CD8+ blood T cells had undergone clonal expansion by week 6. Low normalized T-cell clonal expansion was additionally recorded for some nonresponders.

The source is an adult with an advanced solid tumor such as melanoma, head and neck, liver or kidney cancer. The source material was CD4+ or CD8+ T cells sorted from blood, sampled in a trial of the OX40 agonist ivuxolimab.

CDR3 coding DNA: TGCGCCAGCAGCTTGGAGAGATCCTATGGCTACACCTTC. It yields the protein CASSLERSYGYTF. This chain joins TRBV5-1 and TRBJ1-2; D is ambiguous. The CDR3 totals 13 residues. Germline lookup yields CDR1 SGHRS and CDR2 YFSETQ. Trimming took off 0 bases at V and 4 bases at J, with 7 bases between the two ends. Variable domain in full (rest from reference TRBV5-1 and TRBJ1-2): KAGVTQTPRYLIKTRGQQVTLSCSPISGHRSVSWYQQTPGQGLQFLFEYFSETQRNKGNFPGRFSGRQFSNSRSEMNVSTLELGDSALYLCASSLERSYGYTFGSGTRLTVV.